The 17 T cell receptor beta chains below were found in one sample sequenced in a study of OX40 agonist ivuxolimab in advanced cancers. Method: immunoSEQ multiplex PCR; TCRdb's copy keeps in-frame clones and lacks some. The sample records 50,000 to 70,000 clones, approximately 81% being singletons. The starting material was CD4+ or CD8+ T cells sorted from blood, obtained in a trial of the OX40 agonist ivuxolimab. These receptors were collected from an adult with an advanced solid tumor such as melanoma, head and neck, liver or kidney cancer.

Comment on this clone: At one boundary the junction diverges from the germline segment, which might be a read error. The rearrangement links TRBV4-1 to TRBJ2-1; D is undetermined. Germline V lookup: CDR1 MGHRA, CDR2 YSYEKL. The CDR3 has 16 amino acids. CDR3 protein: CASSQEFRVLYTEQFF. In DNA form, the CDR3 reads TGCGCCAGCAGCCAAGAATTTAGGGTCCTTTACACTGAGCAGTTCTTC.

The chain carries TRBV4-1 and TRBJ1-2; tentatively, D is TRBD1 (6 bases). Per the germline V gene, CDR1 is MGHRA and CDR2 is YSYEKL. V lost 1 base, J lost 5 bases, and 17 bases lay in between. This CDR3 has 16 residues. The CDR3 spells CASSQAEGQAAYGYTF. The CDR3 DNA follows: TGCGCCAGCAGCCAAGCCGAGGGACAAGCTGCTTATGGCTACACCTTC.

The chain links TRBV5-1 to TRBJ2-5; weak D call: TRBD2 (5 bases). V was cut by 0 bases and J by 3 bases, with 6 bases left in between. Germline CDR1 is SGHRS and CDR2 is YFSETQ. The CDR3 runs 13 residues. The CDR3 coding sequence is TGCGCCAGCAGCTTGGGAGCGGAAGAGACCCAGTACTTC. It yields the protein CASSLGAEETQYF.

The chain joins TRBV11-2 to TRBJ1-2; the D is unclear. Trimming pared 5 bases from V and 1 base from J, leaving 11 bases between. In germline, CDR1 is SGHAT, CDR2 FQNNGV. CDR3 length: 14 amino acids. The CDR3 region has the DNA TGTGCCAGCAGCCCGCGGTTTTTTAACTATGGCTACACCTTC. This translates into CASSPRFFNYGYTF.

Details on this clone: Other nucleotide sequences in the sample specify the same CDR3. This sequence joins TRBV20-1 and TRBJ2-7; D unclear. Germline CDR1 is DFQATT and CDR2 is SNEGSKA (reference sequence). Trimming removed 3 bases from V and 7 bases from J, with 10 bases in between. This CDR3 has 11 amino acids. CDR3 region: CSASASREQYF. The CDR3 DNA reads as TGCAGTGCTAGTGCCTCTAGAGAGCAGTACTTC.

The chain combines TRBV30 with TRBJ2-7; 9 bases are a match to TRBD2. Per the germline V gene, CDR1 is GTSNPN and CDR2 is SVGIG (reference sequence). The CDR3 consists of 14 residues. The V and J ends lost 2 bases and 2 bases, in that order; junction bases with no gene match: 4. CDR3 in amino acids: CAWSFQRGAYEQYF. The CDR3 DNA is TGTGCCTGGAGTTTCCAGCGGGGGGCCTACGAGCAGTACTTC. Combining the CDR3 with reference TRBV30 and TRBJ2-7 gives the whole variable domain SQTIHQWPATLVQPVGSPLSLECTVEGTSNPNLYWYRQAAGRGLQLLFYSVGIGQISSEVPQNLSASRPQDRQFILSSKKLLLSDSGFYLCAWSFQRGAYEQYFGPGTRLTVT.

The genes are TRBV23-1 and TRBJ2-1, with D possibly being TRBD2 (5 bases). TRBV23-1 qualifies as an ORF whose function is uncertain. V lost 0 bases and J 2 bases, leaving 14 bases between the germline ends. This CDR3 spans 17 amino acids. In DNA form, the CDR3 reads TGCGCCAGCAGTCAATCTGGGCTAGCTCGAACCTACAATGAGCAGTTCTTC. It encodes CASSQSGLARTYNEQFF.

This chain connects TRBV11-3 to TRBJ2-3, with D unresolved. The CDR3 is made up of 13 amino acids. V lost 3 bases, J lost 2 bases, and 6 bases lay in between. Germline V gene data show CDR1 as SGHNT and CDR2 as YENEEA. CDR3 loop: CASSLSLTDTQYF. Here the CDR3 DNA reads TGTGCCAGCAGCTTGTCGCTCACAGATACGCAGTATTTT. The complete variable domain, with remaining parts taken from reference TRBV11-3 and TRBJ2-3, reads EAGVVQSPRYKIIEKKQPVAFWCNPISGHNTLYWYLQNLGQGPELLIRYENEEAVDDSQLPKDRFSAERLKGVDSTLKIQPAELGDSAVYLCASSLSLTDTQYFGPGTRLTVL.

The CDR3 region has the DNA TGTGCCAGCAGCCTCGGGACCTCTAACACCGGGGAGCTGTTTTTT. Translated, it gives CASSLGTSNTGELFF. This chain links TRBV9 with TRBJ2-2; tentatively, D is TRBD1 or TRBD2 (5 bases each). The germline V gene has CDR1 SGDLS and CDR2 YYNGEE. The V end was cut by 4 bases, the J end by 2 bases, with 12 bases between. The CDR3 spans 15 residues.

The chain joins TRBV5-8 to TRBJ2-5; D might be TRBD1 (7 bases). Germline values: CDR1 SGHTS, CDR2 YDEGEE. Between the trimmed V and J ends, which lost 3 bases and 0 bases, there was a span of 18 bases. The CDR3 consists of 17 residues. This CDR3 is CASSSSGGGGYQETQYF. The CDR3 DNA reads TGTGCCAGCAGCTCATCAGGGGGTGGAGGGTACCAAGAGACCCAGTACTTC.

The rearrangement links TRBV28 to TRBJ1-2, with TRBD1 matching over 10 bases. Germline CDR1 is MDHEN and CDR2 is SYDVKM. The length of the CDR3 is 18 residues. J gave up 0 bases and V 5 bases, and 12 bases lay outside the gene matches. CDR3 DNA: TGTGCCAGCAGTGGACAGGGGGGTTCCCCCCGCGCTAACTATGGCTACACCTTC. Translating gives CASSGQGGSPRANYGYTF.

This rearrangement joins TRBV29-1 to TRBJ2-2, with 14 bases lining up with TRBD2. Losses at the gene ends were 7 bases for V and 3 bases for J; bases not matched to a gene: 7. CDR1 is SQVTM and CDR2 is ANQGSEA in the germline V gene. The CDR3 runs to 16 residues. In DNA form, the CDR3 reads TGCAGCGCCTCGACTAGCGGGAGGGCCGACACCGGGGAGCTGTTTTTT. It encodes CSASTSGRADTGELFF.

The J gene is TRBJ2-2, the V gene TRBV9; 7 nucleotides line up with TRBD1. The CDR3 covers 15 residues. Trimming took 4 bases from V and 3 from J; bases not matched to a gene: 6. CDR1 is SGDLS, CDR2 YYNGEE, per germline. As DNA, the CDR3 is TGTGCCAGCAGCCCTGGAAGGGGGCACACCGGGGAGCTGTTTTTT. Protein product: CASSPGRGHTGELFF.

This chain uses TRBV2 with TRBJ1-2, with 12 nucleotides matching TRBD1. CDR1 SNHLY and CDR2 FYNNEI come from the germline V gene. V shed 5 bases, J shed 6 bases, and the junction held 4 bases outside the gene matches. The CDR3 totals 14 residues. CDR3 in amino acids: CASSTGQGADGYTF. The CDR3 coding sequence is TGTGCCAGCAGTACGGGACAGGGGGCGGATGGCTACACCTTC.

This clone came up a few times. This chain links TRBV25-1 with TRBJ1-2, with 10 bases that match TRBD1. The CDR3 loop spans 13 amino acids. J lost 7 bases, V lost 6 bases, and 5 bases had no gene match. Germline-derived CDR1 and CDR2 are MGHDK and SYGVNS. In DNA form, the CDR3 reads TGTGCCAGCAGGAGGACAGGGGGGGGTGGCTACACCTTC. Its translation is CASRRTGGGGYTF.

The chain is built from TRBV19 and TRBJ1-1; 7 nucleotides agree with TRBD1. J was trimmed by 6 bases and V by 4 bases; bases with no gene match: 11. The CDR3 is 15 residues long. CDR1 is LNHDA, CDR2 SQIVND, per germline (reference sequence). In DNA, the CDR3 is TGTGCCAGTAGTACATACCCGACAGGGCGGGCTGAAGCTTTCTTT. This translates into CASSTYPTGRAEAFF. Supplemented by reference TRBV19 and TRBJ1-1, the full variable domain reads DGGITQSPKYLFRKEGQNVTLSCEQNLNHDAMYWYRQDPGQGLRLIYYSQIVNDFQKGDIAEGYSVSREKKESFPLTVTSAQKNPTAFYLCASSTYPTGRAEAFFGQGTRLTVV.

The chain carries TRBV7-9 and TRBJ2-1; D call uncertain. V lost 0 bases to trimming and J lost 10 bases, with 16 bases between them. Germline V gene lookup returns CDR1 SEHNR and CDR2 FQNEAQ (reference sequence). The CDR3 contains 15 residues. CDR3: CASSLALGSTREQFF. As DNA, the CDR3 is TGTGCCAGCAGCTTAGCGCTTGGGTCTACAAGAGAGCAGTTCTTC.